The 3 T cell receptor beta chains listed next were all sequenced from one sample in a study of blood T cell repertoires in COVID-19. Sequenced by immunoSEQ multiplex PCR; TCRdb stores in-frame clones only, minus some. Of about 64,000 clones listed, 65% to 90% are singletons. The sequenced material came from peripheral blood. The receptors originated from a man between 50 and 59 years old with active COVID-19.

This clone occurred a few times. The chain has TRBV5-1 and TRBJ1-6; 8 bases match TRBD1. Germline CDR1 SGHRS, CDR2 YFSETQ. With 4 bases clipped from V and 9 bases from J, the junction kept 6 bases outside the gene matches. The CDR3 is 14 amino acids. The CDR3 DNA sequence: TGCGCCAGCAGCGTGACAGGGGTGGGTTCACCCCTCCACTTT. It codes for CASSVTGVGSPLHF.

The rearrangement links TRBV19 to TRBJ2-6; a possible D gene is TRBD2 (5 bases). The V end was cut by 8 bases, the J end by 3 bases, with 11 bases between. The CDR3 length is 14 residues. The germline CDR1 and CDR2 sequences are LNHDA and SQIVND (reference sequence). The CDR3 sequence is CASRSRVGANVLTF. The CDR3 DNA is TGTGCCAGTCGATCGAGGGTTGGGGCCAACGTCCTGACTTTC.

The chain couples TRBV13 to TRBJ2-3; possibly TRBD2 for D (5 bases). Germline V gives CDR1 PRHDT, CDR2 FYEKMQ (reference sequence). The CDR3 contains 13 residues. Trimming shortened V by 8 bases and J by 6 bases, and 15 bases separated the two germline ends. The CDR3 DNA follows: TGTGCCAGCGGACTTTGGGGAACGGATACGCAGTATTTT. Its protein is CASGLWGTDTQYF.